This entry lists 2 T cell receptor beta chains sequenced from one sample in a study of blood T cell repertoires in COVID-19. The table came from immunoSEQ multiplex PCR; TCRdb's copy has only in-frame clones and leaves some out. The table includes roughly 120,000 clones, around nine tenths detected once. The sample consisted of peripheral blood. The receptors come from a middle-aged man with acute or convalescent COVID-19.

The genes are TRBV19 and TRBJ2-7; D remains ambiguous. Germline assignment: CDR1 LNHDA and CDR2 SQIVND (reference sequence). CDR3 length: 14 residues. V was pared by 1 base and J by 0 bases, with 7 bases between. The CDR3 spells CASSIAVFSYEQYF. The CDR3 bases are TGTGCCAGTAGTATAGCGGTATTCTCCTACGAGCAGTACTTC.

CDR3 nucleotides: TGTGCCAGCAGCTTTGGAAAGGACAGCAACTCTGGAAACACCATATATTTT. Protein: CASSFGKDSNSGNTIYF. The J gene is TRBJ1-3, the V gene TRBV7-8; D is perhaps TRBD1 (6 bases). Per the germline V gene, CDR1 is SGHVS and CDR2 is FQNEAQ. Trimming cost V 3 bases and J 0 bases, with 15 bases left between them. This CDR3 contains 17 residues.